This T cell receptor (beta chain) was observed in a study of blood T cell repertoires in COVID-19. Study at large: The United States, Italy and Spain supplied acute and convalescent COVID-19 samples. T cells, B-cell-depleted T cells, or PBMCs provided the cDNA or gDNA that served as material.

The germline gives CDR1 LNHDA, CDR2 SQIVND (reference sequence). Between the trimmed V and J ends, which lost 6 bases and 5 bases, there was a span of 9 bases. CDR3 length: 12 amino acids. Authors' analysis steps: The assay estimated nucleated cells by amplifying reference gene primers. Method: immunoSEQ multiplex PCR; TCRdb's copy keeps in-frame clones and lacks some. V and J calls plus clone size are reproduced from that table; the DNA served to infer D and trimming. Of approximately 230,000 clones in the sample, 88% were seen once. The source is a woman in her twenties or thirties with COVID-19, enrolled during active disease. The chain combines TRBV19 with TRBJ2-3; the D gene is possibly TRBD1 (6 bases). The source material was peripheral blood. The CDR3 reads CASSGQLDTQYF. The CDR3 DNA reads as TGTGCCAGTAGCGGACAGTTAGATACGCAGTATTTT.